These 5 T cell receptor beta chains were all obtained from the same sample, sequenced in a study of cytomegalovirus exposure and HLA in healthy donors. Assay used: immunoSEQ multiplex PCR; TCRdb lists only in-frame clones, some missing. Of some 250,000 clones listed, around 85% were seen once; the top ten hold 1% to 1.5%. Sequenced input: PBMCs. The receptors derive from a woman aged 25 to 39 in good health and CMV-seropositive.

This chain links TRBV27 with TRBJ2-1, with TRBD2 matching over 15 bases. The germline gives CDR1 MNHEY, CDR2 SMNVEV (reference sequence). CDR3 length equals 17 residues. J was trimmed by 7 bases and V by 3 bases; bases with no gene match: 7. The CDR3 DNA reads TGTGCCAGCAGTTTCTATATTGGACTAGCGGGAGGGAATGAGCAGTTCTTC. Encoded protein: CASSFYIGLAGGNEQFF.

V gene TRBV11-3 combines with J gene TRBJ2-1; D gene ambiguous. V was cut by 4 bases and J by 10 bases, with 14 bases left in between. The CDR3 contains 13 residues. Germline V gene data show CDR1 as SGHNT and CDR2 as YENEEA. CDR3 protein: CASSSLSVTEQFF. Written as DNA, the CDR3 is TGTGCCAGCAGCTCTCTATCGGTAACGGAGCAGTTCTTC.

The chain has TRBV30 and TRBJ2-3, with TRBD1 identical over 7 bases. Germline V gene sequence: CDR1 GTSNPN, CDR2 SVGIG (reference sequence). With V trimmed by 3 bases and J by 1 base, 4 bases remained unmatched. This CDR3 has 14 amino acids. CDR3 in DNA: TGTGCCTGGAGCACAGGGGTAGGCACAGATACGCAGTATTTT. Its translation: CAWSTGVGTDTQYF.

This chain links TRBV13 with TRBJ1-2; a weak D match, TRBD1 (5 bases). The ends were cut back, 1 base at V and 7 bases at J, with 7 bases in the middle. Germline CDR1 PRHDT, CDR2 FYEKMQ (reference sequence). CDR3 size: 12 residues. The CDR3 nucleotides read TGTGCCAGCAGCTTAGAGGGGTCTGGCTACACCTTC. It translates to CASSLEGSGYTF.

The gene calls are TRBV18 and TRBJ2-1; TRBD1 aligns across 9 bases. The germline V gene has CDR1 KGHSH and CDR2 LQKENI. The V and J ends lost 3 bases and 8 bases, in that order; junction bases with no gene match: 5. This CDR3 has 14 residues. This CDR3 is CASSPDRGIDEQFF. The CDR3 nucleotides are TGTGCCAGCTCACCTGACAGGGGGATCGATGAGCAGTTCTTC.